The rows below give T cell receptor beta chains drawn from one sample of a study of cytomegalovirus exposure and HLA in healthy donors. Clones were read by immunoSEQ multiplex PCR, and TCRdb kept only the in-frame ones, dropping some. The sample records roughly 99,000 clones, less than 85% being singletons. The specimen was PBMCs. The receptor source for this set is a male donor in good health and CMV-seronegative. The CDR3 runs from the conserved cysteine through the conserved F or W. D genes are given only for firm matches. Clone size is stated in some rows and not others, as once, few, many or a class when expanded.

CDR3aa: CSVESRQAIWTEAFF
CDR3nt: TGCAGCGTTGAATCGAGACAGGCGATCTGGACTGAAGCTTTCTTT
abundance: .
j_gene: TRBJ1-1
d_gene: .
v_gene: TRBV29-1

CDR3aa: CASSRTDGLRTEAFF
CDR3nt: TGTGCCAGCTCACGGACAGATGGGCTCAGGACTGAAGCTTTCTTT
abundance: few
j_gene: TRBJ1-1
d_gene: .
v_gene: TRBV18

CDR3aa: CASSFNPLQTGEERYF
CDR3nt: TGTGCCAGCAGCTTTAATCCCTTACAGACAGGGGAGGAGAGGTACTTC
abundance: .
j_gene: TRBJ2-4
d_gene: TRBD1
v_gene: TRBV7-9

CDR3aa: CASRKTGGVDTQYF
CDR3nt: TGTGCCAGCAGGAAGACAGGGGGCGTAGATACGCAGTATTTT
abundance: .
j_gene: TRBJ2-3
d_gene: TRBD1
v_gene: TRBV27

CDR3aa: CASSTRYSTQPNEQFF
CDR3nt: TGTGCCAGCAGCACGCGGTACTCGACTCAACCTAATGAGCAGTTCTTC
abundance: .
j_gene: TRBJ2-1
d_gene: .
v_gene: TRBV7-6

CDR3aa: CASSSSPGEQFF
CDR3nt: TGTGCCAGCAGCTCCTCCCCCGGTGAGCAGTTCTTC
abundance: once
j_gene: TRBJ2-1
d_gene: .
v_gene: TRBV7-3

CDR3aa: CASSLSVSEQYF
CDR3nt: TGTGCCAGCAGCTTGTCGGTTAGCGAGCAGTACTTC
abundance: few
j_gene: TRBJ2-7
d_gene: .
v_gene: TRBV7-2

CDR3aa: CASSPAGDEQYF
CDR3nt: TGCGCCAGCAGCCCAGCGGGAGACGAGCAGTACTTC
abundance: .
j_gene: TRBJ2-7
d_gene: TRBD2
v_gene: TRBV5-1

CDR3aa: CASSLSGRGRNEQYF
CDR3nt: TGTGCCAGCAGTTTATCCGGCAGGGGGCGGAACGAGCAGTACTTC
abundance: .
j_gene: TRBJ2-7
d_gene: TRBD1
v_gene: TRBV27

CDR3aa: CASSVIAGAADTQYF
CDR3nt: TGTGCCAGCAGCGTGATAGCGGGAGCCGCAGATACGCAGTATTTT
abundance: few
j_gene: TRBJ2-3
d_gene: TRBD2
v_gene: TRBV9

CDR3aa: CASRIGLAGGSGELFF
CDR3nt: TGCGCCAGCAGAATTGGACTAGCGGGAGGATCCGGGGAGCTGTTTTTT
abundance: .
j_gene: TRBJ2-2
d_gene: TRBD2
v_gene: TRBV5-1

CDR3aa: CASGTDRNTIYF
CDR3nt: TGTGCCAGTGGGACAGATAGAAACACCATATATTTT
abundance: .
j_gene: TRBJ1-3
d_gene: TRBD1
v_gene: TRBV5-4

CDR3aa: CAISESRMKSSGRTNEQFF
CDR3nt: TGTGCCATCAGTGAGTCGAGGATGAAGTCTAGCGGGAGAACAAATGAGCAGTTCTTC
abundance: .
j_gene: TRBJ2-1
d_gene: TRBD2
v_gene: TRBV10-3

CDR3aa: CASSPPTSGRYSDTQYF
CDR3nt: TGCGCCAGCAGCCCCCCGACTAGCGGGAGGTACTCAGATACGCAGTATTTT
abundance: .
j_gene: TRBJ2-3
d_gene: TRBD2
v_gene: TRBV5-1

CDR3aa: CASRLGQLSSYEQYF
CDR3nt: TGTGCCAGCAGACTCGGACAGCTTAGCTCCTACGAGCAGTACTTC
abundance: few
j_gene: TRBJ2-7
d_gene: .
v_gene: TRBV6-5

CDR3aa: CASGGGTALYNEQFF
CDR3nt: TGTGCCAGTGGAGGCGGGACAGCTCTATACAATGAGCAGTTCTTC
abundance: .
j_gene: TRBJ2-1
d_gene: .
v_gene: TRBV19

CDR3aa: CASSLGGQGVNEKLFF
CDR3nt: TGTGCCAGCAGCCTCGGCGGACAGGGCGTAAATGAAAAACTGTTTTTT
abundance: .
j_gene: TRBJ1-4
d_gene: TRBD1
v_gene: TRBV5-4

CDR3aa: CASSQGLSGGNTGELFF
CDR3nt: TGCGCCAGCAGCCAAGGACTCTCTGGCGGGAACACCGGGGAGCTGTTTTTT
abundance: few
j_gene: TRBJ2-2
d_gene: .
v_gene: TRBV4-3

CDR3aa: CASSEQTNTEAFF
CDR3nt: TGTGCCAGCAGTGAACAAACGAACACTGAAGCTTTCTTT
abundance: few
j_gene: TRBJ1-1
d_gene: .
v_gene: TRBV6-5

CDR3aa: CASSDYYNEQFF
CDR3nt: TGTGCCAGCAGCGACTACTACAATGAGCAGTTCTTC
abundance: .
j_gene: TRBJ2-1
d_gene: .
v_gene: TRBV6-5

CDR3aa: CASSIGDRGGRANVLTF
CDR3nt: TGTGCCAGTAGTATCGGGGACAGGGGTGGTAGGGCCAACGTCCTGACTTTC
abundance: .
j_gene: TRBJ2-6
d_gene: TRBD1
v_gene: TRBV19

CDR3aa: CASLLAGTDTQYF
CDR3nt: TGTGCCAGCCTCCTAGCGGGAACAGATACGCAGTATTTT
abundance: .
j_gene: TRBJ2-3
d_gene: TRBD2
v_gene: TRBV7-9

CDR3aa: CAWSRQGSSYEQYF
CDR3nt: TGTGCCTGGAGTCGGCAGGGGAGCTCCTACGAGCAGTACTTC
abundance: .
j_gene: TRBJ2-7
d_gene: .
v_gene: TRBV30

CDR3aa: CASSLGQGAGRRLFF
CDR3nt: TGCGCCAGCAGCTTGGGACAGGGGGCTGGCCGGCGGCTGTTTTTT
abundance: .
j_gene: TRBJ2-2
d_gene: TRBD1
v_gene: TRBV5-1

CDR3aa: CASGPWGGFQETQYF
CDR3nt: TGTGCCAGCGGCCCCTGGGGGGGCTTCCAAGAGACCCAGTACTTC
abundance: .
j_gene: TRBJ2-5
d_gene: .
v_gene: TRBV9

CDR3aa: CASSVEVSVPYEQYF
CDR3nt: TGTGCCAGCAGCGTAGAGGTCAGCGTACCCTACGAGCAGTACTTC
abundance: .
j_gene: TRBJ2-7
d_gene: .
v_gene: TRBV9

CDR3aa: CASSGRGPTPGEQYF
CDR3nt: TGCGCCAGCAGTGGTAGGGGGCCAACGCCTGGCGAGCAGTACTTC
abundance: .
j_gene: TRBJ2-7
d_gene: TRBD1
v_gene: TRBV10-1

CDR3aa: CASMLVTEAFF
CDR3nt: TGTGCCAGCATGCTAGTGACTGAAGCTTTCTTT
abundance: many
j_gene: TRBJ1-1
d_gene: .
v_gene: TRBV2

CDR3aa: CASSHRQGAADTQYF
CDR3nt: TGTGCCAGCAGCCATAGACAGGGTGCCGCAGATACGCAGTATTTT
abundance: .
j_gene: TRBJ2-3
d_gene: TRBD1
v_gene: TRBV4-2

CDR3aa: CASRMGQPSYEQYF
CDR3nt: TGTGCCAGCAGAATGGGGCAACCATCCTACGAGCAGTACTTC
abundance: .
j_gene: TRBJ2-7
d_gene: .
v_gene: TRBV2

CDR3aa: CASSEMRQGADTQYF
CDR3nt: TGTGCCAGCAGTGAAATGAGACAGGGGGCAGATACGCAGTATTTT
abundance: .
j_gene: TRBJ2-3
d_gene: TRBD1
v_gene: TRBV6-1

CDR3aa: CASSIVRTNTNEQFF
CDR3nt: TGTGCCAGCAGTATCGTACGAACTAACACCAATGAGCAGTTCTTC
abundance: .
j_gene: TRBJ2-1
d_gene: .
v_gene: TRBV28

CDR3aa: CASSERGSPPTGELFF
CDR3nt: TGTGCCAGCAGTGAAAGGGGCAGTCCTCCCACCGGGGAGCTGTTTTTT
abundance: once
j_gene: TRBJ2-2
d_gene: .
v_gene: TRBV6-1

CDR3aa: CASSLERENTEAFF
CDR3nt: TGTGCCAGCAGTTTAGAACGGGAGAACACTGAAGCTTTCTTT
abundance: once
j_gene: TRBJ1-1
d_gene: .
v_gene: TRBV28

CDR3aa: CASSGPQGTGGRWETQYF
CDR3nt: TGTGCCAGCAGTGGCCCCCAAGGGACAGGGGGCCGGTGGGAGACCCAGTACTTC
abundance: .
j_gene: TRBJ2-5
d_gene: TRBD1
v_gene: TRBV7-9

CDR3aa: CASRPDRIRGYTF
CDR3nt: TGTGCCAGCAGACCCGACAGAATTCGTGGCTACACCTTC
abundance: few
j_gene: TRBJ1-2
d_gene: .
v_gene: TRBV5-4

CDR3aa: CASSVNAGNTGELFF
CDR3nt: TGTGCCAGCAGCGTAAATGCCGGGAACACCGGGGAGCTGTTTTTT
abundance: .
j_gene: TRBJ2-2
d_gene: .
v_gene: TRBV11-3

CDR3aa: CASSQDQIRDSYNEQFF
CDR3nt: TGCGCCAGCAGCCAAGATCAAATCAGGGACTCCTACAATGAGCAGTTCTTC
abundance: .
j_gene: TRBJ2-1
d_gene: .
v_gene: TRBV4-1

CDR3aa: CASSRDRVGVLTF
CDR3nt: TGTGCCAGCAGCCGGGACAGGGTCGGAGTCCTGACTTTC
abundance: few
j_gene: TRBJ2-6
d_gene: TRBD1
v_gene: TRBV11-3

CDR3aa: CASSGLALGDNEQFF
CDR3nt: TGTGCCAGCAGTGGACTAGCGTTAGGCGACAATGAGCAGTTCTTC
abundance: .
j_gene: TRBJ2-1
d_gene: TRBD2
v_gene: TRBV28

CDR3aa: CAISERAEQYF
CDR3nt: TGTGCCATCAGTGAGCGCGCCGAGCAGTACTTC
abundance: once
j_gene: TRBJ2-7
d_gene: .
v_gene: TRBV10-3

CDR3aa: CASSLGGGGNTEAFF
CDR3nt: TGTGCCAGCAGCTTAGGAGGGGGGGGGAACACTGAAGCTTTCTTT
abundance: few
j_gene: TRBJ1-1
d_gene: .
v_gene: TRBV11-3

CDR3aa: CASSSGLADFQETQYF
CDR3nt: TGTGCCAGCAGCTCCGGACTAGCGGATTTCCAAGAGACCCAGTACTTC
abundance: .
j_gene: TRBJ2-5
d_gene: TRBD2
v_gene: TRBV7-6

CDR3aa: CASSPPDIVALVNTEAFF
CDR3nt: TGTGCCAGCAGTCCCCCTGACATTGTGGCGTTAGTGAACACTGAAGCTTTCTTT
abundance: .
j_gene: TRBJ1-1
d_gene: .
v_gene: TRBV28

CDR3aa: CASSLFKVGSGGQPQHF
CDR3nt: TGTGCCAGCAGTTTATTCAAAGTCGGGTCAGGGGGCCAGCCCCAGCATTTT
abundance: .
j_gene: TRBJ1-5
d_gene: TRBD1
v_gene: TRBV28

CDR3aa: CASSYDRGRTEAFF
CDR3nt: TGTGCCAGCAGTTACGACAGGGGGAGGACTGAAGCTTTCTTT
abundance: .
j_gene: TRBJ1-1
d_gene: TRBD1
v_gene: TRBV6-5